This TCR beta chain was sequenced for a study of T cell responses to AZD1222 COVID-19 vaccine. Whole-study results and caveats: At 160-218 and 743-854, vaccine-associated CD4 TCRs were dominant, and they spanned spike. Samples come after the peak T cell response, not at day 14. Baseline antibody screening turned up just five to seven seropositive AZD1222 recipients. Nearly half of the spike-specific TCRs reportedly recognize variant regions that carry no mutations.

Trimming removed 8 bases from V and 7 bases from J, with 15 bases in between. From germline, CDR1 is MNHEY and CDR2 SVGAGI. There are 13 residues in the CDR3. Measured with immunoSEQ multiplex PCR; TCRdb has only the in-frame clones, and not every one. The data hold roughly 120,000 clones, with roughly 87% observed a single time. Points on this clone: Its antigen is not known.

This receptor was identified in an adult in good health. The V call is TRBV6-5, the J call TRBJ2-1; TRBD2 might be the D (6 bases). Material: peripheral blood, obtained on day 0 of AZD1222 vaccination. The CDR3 protein is CASRRDLRNEQFF. In DNA, the CDR3 is TGTGCCAGCCGGCGGGACCTAAGGAATGAGCAGTTCTTC.